Below, 8 T cell receptor beta chains from the same sample are listed, as sequenced in a study of blood T cells in healthy people across ages. A J-beta primer mix and a sample-barcoded 5' primer were used in a second PCR of roughly 6 to 12 cycles. Each CDR3 protein gets one entry after TCRdb re-called the 5' RACE reads with MiXCR. The sample includes about a million distinct CDR3 sequences, roughly two fifths of them seen just once. Sequences were obtained from blood. These TCRs come from a man aged 18 to 30 in good health.

This chain connects TRBV6-2 or TRBV6-3 to TRBJ1-5; 10 positions match TRBD1. Germline CDR1 and CDR2: MNHEY and SVGEGT. This CDR3 spans 15 amino acids. The J segment lost 3 bases and the V segment lost 7 bases, leaving 6 bases of the junction unmatched. The chain's CDR3 is CASTPGQGYNQPQHF. CDR3 coding DNA: TGTGCCAGCACCCCGGGACAGGGGTACAATCAGCCCCAGCATTTT.

The table lists this clonotype with a count of one. The chain recombines TRBV6-5 with TRBJ1-1; 10 nucleotides line up with TRBD1. The CDR3 is made up of 15 amino acids. Germline CDR1 reads MNHEY; CDR2 reads SVGAGI. After removal of 7 bases from V and 4 bases from J, the junction contained 9 bases not matched to a gene. CDR3 sequence: CASIPGQGGVTEAFF. CDR3 in DNA: TGTGCCAGCATCCCCGGACAGGGGGGAGTCACTGAAGCTTTCTTT.

The chain recombines TRBV12-5 with TRBJ2-3, with D possibly being TRBD1 (5 bases). Germline assignment: CDR1 LGHNT and CDR2 FRNRAP. The CDR3 covers 15 residues. Deletions cut 4 bases from V and 0 bases from J, with 11 bases between. CDR3 DNA sequence: TGTGCTAGTGGTTCCCCTCAGGGCAGCACAGATACGCAGTATTTT. Its protein product is CASGSPQGSTDTQYF. Supplemented by reference TRBV12-5 and TRBJ2-3, the full variable domain reads DARVTQTPRHKVTEMGQEVTMRCQPILGHNTVFWYRQTMMQGLELLAYFRNRAPLDDSGMPKDRFSAEMPDATLATLKIQPSEPRDSAVYFCASGSPQGSTDTQYFGPGTRLTVL.

The sample holds many counts of this clonotype. V is TRBV20-1 and J is TRBJ2-5, with D perhaps TRBD2 (6 bases). The CDR3 contains 15 residues. The germline V and J ends were trimmed by 5 bases and 2 bases, with 18 bases remaining between them. The germline V gene encodes CDR1 DFQATT and CDR2 SNEGSKA (reference sequence). The CDR3 bases are TGCAGTGCTGGGAACGGGGGTGGTGCTCAAGAGACCCAGTACTTC. Its protein product is CSAGNGGGAQETQYF.

The chain carries TRBV10-3 and TRBJ1-5; tentative D call: TRBD1 (6 bases). V was shortened by 0 bases and J by 7 bases, with 13 bases between the two germline ends. The CDR3 extends over 15 amino acids. Germline assignment: CDR1 ENHRY and CDR2 SYGVKD. CDR3 bases: TGTGCCATCAGTGAGTCGAGGGGGATCGGGCAGCCCCAGCATTTT. Translating it yields CAISESRGIGQPQHF.

This chain links TRBV4-1 with TRBJ2-7, with D possibly TRBD1 on 6 matching bases. The germline V gene has CDR1 MGHRA and CDR2 YSYEKL. The CDR3 sequence is 15 residues long. V was pared by 1 base and J by 2 bases, with 12 bases between. The chain's CDR3 is CASSQAGTRAYEQYF. For the CDR3, the DNA is TGCGCCAGCAGCCAAGCAGGGACACGAGCCTACGAGCAGTACTTC.

The V call is TRBV7-3, the J call TRBJ2-7; the match to TRBD2 covers 7 bases. The DNA end is more similar to TRBJ2-5, so the J call may be wrong. CDR1 and CDR2 from the germline V gene are SGHTA and FQGTGA. The CDR3 contains 18 residues. CDR3 amino acids: CASSSIMSSGTTVKTQYF. The CDR3 DNA is TGTGCCAGCAGCTCGATAATGTCATCCGGGACTACTGTGAAGACCCAGTACTTC.

This clonotype occurred a few times. The V gene is TRBV20-1, the J gene TRBJ1-2; TRBD1 aligns across 7 bases. With V trimmed by 5 bases and J by 0 bases, 0 bases remained unmatched. Germline V lookup: CDR1 DFQATT, CDR2 SNEGSKA (reference sequence). This CDR3 has 12 amino acids. This CDR3 reads CSAGTANYGYTF. CDR3 bases: TGCAGTGCTGGGACAGCTAACTATGGCTACACCTTC.